This TCR beta chain was found in a study of blood T cell repertoires in COVID-19. About the research overall: Samples taken during acute and convalescent COVID-19 were collected in the United States, Italy and Spain.

Seattle patients were enrolled during active infection and followed longitudinally. Per the authors' pipeline: Using reference gene primer amplification, nucleated cell counts were estimated. Repertoires were generated with immunoSEQ multiplex PCR, while TCRdb's copy carries only in-frame clones and drops some. Clonal size and the V and J genes are those of that table, whereas D and trimming came from the DNA. The table lists roughly 260,000 clones, roughly 86% of them singletons. The CDR3 totals 11 residues. Germline V lookup: CDR1 LGHDT, CDR2 YNNKEL (reference sequence). Trimming stripped 6 bases from V and 2 bases from J, with 3 bases between.

The sequencing sample was made of peripheral blood. This receptor was obtained from a woman aged 30 to 39 with COVID-19, enrolled during active disease. This chain connects TRBV3-1 (or the pseudogene TRBV3-2) to TRBJ2-3; no clear D. The CDR3 region is CASSHTDTQYF. For the CDR3, the DNA is TGTGCCAGCAGTCACACAGATACGCAGTATTTT.